Given below is one T cell receptor beta chain in context. This entry belongs to a study of blood T cell repertoires in COVID-19. Overall study context: PBMCs, B-cell-depleted T cells, or T cells were the source of the cDNA or gDNA that made up the material.

Unmatched junction bases numbered 11, after V lost 7 bases and J lost 4 bases. Looked up from germline, CDR1 is LNHDA and CDR2 is SQIVND (reference sequence). The CDR3 sequence is 15 residues long. The table came from immunoSEQ multiplex PCR; TCRdb's copy has only in-frame clones and leaves some out. Of around 250,000 clones detected, roughly nine tenths appear once; the ten largest clones hold 1.2%. Sample: PBMCs or T cells enriched from blood (not recorded which). J is TRBJ1-1 and V is TRBV19; 8 bases match TRBD1. This clonotype originated in a human donor in a cohort exposed to, infected with or recovered from COVID-19 (not recorded which). The donor label of this sample is uncertain. CDR3 region: CASTPADREATEAFF. In DNA form, the CDR3 reads TGTGCCAGTACTCCCGCGGACAGGGAGGCCACTGAAGCTTTCTTT.